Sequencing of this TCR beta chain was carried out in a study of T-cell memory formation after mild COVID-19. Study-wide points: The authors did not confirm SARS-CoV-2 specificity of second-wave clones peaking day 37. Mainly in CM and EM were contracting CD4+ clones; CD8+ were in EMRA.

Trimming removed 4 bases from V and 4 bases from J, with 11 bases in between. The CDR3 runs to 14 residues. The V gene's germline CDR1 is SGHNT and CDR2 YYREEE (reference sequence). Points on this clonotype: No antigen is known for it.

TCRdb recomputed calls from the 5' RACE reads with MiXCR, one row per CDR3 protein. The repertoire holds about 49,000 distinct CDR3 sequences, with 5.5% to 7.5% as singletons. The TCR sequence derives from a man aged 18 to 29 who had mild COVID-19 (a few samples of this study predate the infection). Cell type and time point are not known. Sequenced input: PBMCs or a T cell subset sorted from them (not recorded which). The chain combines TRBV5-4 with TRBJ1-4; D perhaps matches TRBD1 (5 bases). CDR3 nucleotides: TGTGCCAGCAGCACCCGGGACGGTAATGAAAAACTGTTTTTT. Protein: CASSTRDGNEKLFF.